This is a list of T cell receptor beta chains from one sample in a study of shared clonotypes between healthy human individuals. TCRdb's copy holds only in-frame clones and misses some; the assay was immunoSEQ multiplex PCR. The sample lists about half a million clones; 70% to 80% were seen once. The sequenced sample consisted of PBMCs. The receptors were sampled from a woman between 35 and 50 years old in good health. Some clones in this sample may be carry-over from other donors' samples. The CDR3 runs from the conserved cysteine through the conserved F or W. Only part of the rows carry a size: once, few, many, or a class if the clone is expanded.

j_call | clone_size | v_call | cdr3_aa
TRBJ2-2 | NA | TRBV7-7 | CASTQGGSGELFF
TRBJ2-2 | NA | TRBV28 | CASSSFGKGNTGELFF
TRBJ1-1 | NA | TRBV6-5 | CASSRGTGGDTEAFF
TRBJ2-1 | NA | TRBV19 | CASSRAGGSSYNEQFF
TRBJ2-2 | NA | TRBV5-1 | CASSSGTQNTGELFF
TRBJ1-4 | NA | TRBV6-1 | CASTEWGITNEKLFF
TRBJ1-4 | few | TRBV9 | CASSRSTNEKLFF
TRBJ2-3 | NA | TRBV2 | CASRGGRTPDTQYF
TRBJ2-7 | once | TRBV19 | CASSSGSFADEQYF
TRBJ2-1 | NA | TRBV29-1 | CSVWGGNSYNGQFF
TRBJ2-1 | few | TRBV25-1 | CASSEYNEQFF
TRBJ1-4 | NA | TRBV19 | CASRLAGDAEKLFF
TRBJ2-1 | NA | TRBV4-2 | CASSQDLVQVNEQFF
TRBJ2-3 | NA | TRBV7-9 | CASSLRGTRADTQYF
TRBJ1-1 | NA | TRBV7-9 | CAGSPRTGNTEAFF
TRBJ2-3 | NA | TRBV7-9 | CASSLVGRRDRGTDTQYF
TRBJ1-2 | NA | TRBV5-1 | CASSQTGGGYGYTF
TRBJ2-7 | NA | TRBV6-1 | CASSEDTGRARGYEQYF
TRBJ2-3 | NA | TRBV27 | CALSGLARDTQYF
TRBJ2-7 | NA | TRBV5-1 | CASSLGSETGVYEQYF
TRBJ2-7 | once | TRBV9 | CASSAPGLAGRNEQYF
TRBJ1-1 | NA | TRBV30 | CAWSVRRIHTEAFF
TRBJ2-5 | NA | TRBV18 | CASSPPGLAGQETQYF
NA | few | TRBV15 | CATSRDNADEQYF
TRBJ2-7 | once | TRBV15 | CATSREAQGSYEQYF